This T cell receptor (beta chain) comes out of a study of response to subunit inactivated influenza vaccine. This clonotype was counted between two and nine times. TCRdb recomputed calls from the RT-PCR reads with MiXCR, one row per CDR3 protein. Seen here are approximately 500,000 distinct CDR3 sequences, over 10% observed once, and the top ten hold around 13%. This material consisted of PBMCs from blood, taken more than 35 days after vaccination. The TCR originated in a man between 50 and 59 years old who received an inactivated influenza vaccine.

The CDR3 nucleotides are TGTGCCACCGGGAGGGACAGACCTTACGAGCAGTACTTC. Amino acids: CATGRDRPYEQYF. The chain is built from TRBV7-9 and TRBJ2-7, with TRBD2 as a possible D gene (8 bases). Germline CDR1 is SEHNR and CDR2 is FQNEAQ (reference sequence). Deletions cut 10 bases from V and 4 bases from J, with 17 bases between. This CDR3 spans 13 amino acids.